This TCR beta chain was recorded in a study of T-cell memory formation after mild COVID-19 (dated by TCRdb to the early 2020s). The study in broad terms: TCR sequence clusters from the two donors were found to be largely donor specific. In a couple of donors, T-cell clones that expanded and contracted after mild COVID-19 were tracked by sequencing TCRalpha and TCRbeta repertoires over time. Two young, previously healthy adult volunteers made up the cohort, one male and one female. Points the paper makes about the study in general: Balanced CD4/CD8 phenotypes were observed for clones contracting from day 15 to 85, whereas a bias towards CD4+ was observed for a second wave of clones expanding from day 15 to 37. Only a couple of mild cases were covered by the study, and larger cohorts that include severe cases with pre-infection samples were considered necessary. Some responding clones were found in pre-infection memory, which suggests that pre-existing cross-reactive memory T cells took part in the SARS-CoV-2 response. SARS-CoV-2 specificity of the second-wave clones peaking on day 37 was not confirmed. Contracting CD4+ clones turned up mainly in the CM and EM memory subsets, whereas EMRA was where CD8+ clones were enriched.

Sequencing was carried out with an Illumina NovaSeq 6000. TCRalpha and TCRbeta cDNA libraries were constructed by 5'RACE with constant-segment primers, with sample barcodes and unique molecular identifiers being introduced. Trizol reagent was used to extract RNA from every sample. Amplification of the libraries took two PCR steps, and the second step added a second sample barcode plus Illumina TruSeq adapters. Sequencing of libraries was performed on an Illumina NovaSeq with 2 x 150 bp paired-end reads. From the authors' description of their analysis: The reads were demultiplexed and collapsed into UMI-guided consensus sequences using migec v1.2.7. Using mixcr v2.1.11, UMI consensuses were aligned to TRA and TRB V and J templates and then assembled into clonotypes. Expanded or contracted clonotypes were those called significant by both edgeR and NoisET, with noise models trained on biological replicates. edgeR calls used a false discovery rate-adjusted p below 0.01 and a log2 fold-change threshold of 1. As an exploratory analysis of dynamics, max-normalized trajectories of the 1000 most abundant clonotypes were examined by PCA with hierarchical clustering. Each responding clone was given a CD4 or CD8 phenotype based on the CD4+ and CD8+ repertoires, which had been sequenced separately. The raw public data were reprocessed by TCRdb itself: fastp quality trimming at Q25, MiXCR clonotype calling, in-frame beta chains only. Each entry merges the rows of one CDR3 protein and shows their most common DNA and genes. The V and J calls, along with clone size, are taken from TCRdb and not from the paper's own processing. In all, the sample holds 250,000 to 300,000 distinct CDR3 sequences, and roughly 17% of those were seen once. The ten biggest clones cover around a fifth of the sample.

This clonotype was counted between two and nine times. Its antigen is not yet known. Within one base of it there is no much larger clone, and no base qualities were kept. The CDR3 covers 17 residues, taking in both the cysteine and the phenylalanine. CDR3 DNA only is kept here, 51 bases in frame from base 1. Per the germline V gene, KGHDR is the CDR1 and SFDVKD is the CDR2. Germline trimming: 4 bases from V, 4 bases from J; junction bases outside gene matches: 10. PBMCs were isolated by Ficoll-Paque density gradient centrifugation. Sequencing input: PBMCs or a T cell subset sorted from them (not recorded which). This sequence originates from a man between 18 and 35 years old who had mild COVID-19 (a few samples of this study predate the infection). The sample titles of this study are shuffled in the database, so cell type and time point are left out; the donor was told from shared clones. The chain uses TRBV24-1 and TRBJ2-1; 9 middle bases align to TRBD1. The DNA sequence is given as TGTGCCACCAGTGACCCCCCCGGGACAGGGAAATACAATGAGCAGTTCTTC. Protein translation: CATSDPPGTGKYNEQFF.